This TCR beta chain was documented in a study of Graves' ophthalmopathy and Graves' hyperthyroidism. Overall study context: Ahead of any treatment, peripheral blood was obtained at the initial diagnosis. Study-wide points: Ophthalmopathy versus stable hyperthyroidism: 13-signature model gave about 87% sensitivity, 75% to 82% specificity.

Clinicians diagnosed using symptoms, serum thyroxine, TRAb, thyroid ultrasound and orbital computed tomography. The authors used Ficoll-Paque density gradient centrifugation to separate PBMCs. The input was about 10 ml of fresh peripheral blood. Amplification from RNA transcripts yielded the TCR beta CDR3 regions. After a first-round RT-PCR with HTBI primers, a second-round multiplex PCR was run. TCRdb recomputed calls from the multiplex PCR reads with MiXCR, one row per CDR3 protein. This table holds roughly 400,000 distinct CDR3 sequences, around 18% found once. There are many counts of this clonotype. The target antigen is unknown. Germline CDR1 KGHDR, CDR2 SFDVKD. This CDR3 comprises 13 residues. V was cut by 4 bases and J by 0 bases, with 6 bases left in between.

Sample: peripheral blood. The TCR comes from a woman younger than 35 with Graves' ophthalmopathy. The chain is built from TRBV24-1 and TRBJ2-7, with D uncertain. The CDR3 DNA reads TGTGCCACCAGTGAACGCCTCTCCTACGAGCAGTACTTC. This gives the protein CATSERLSYEQYF.